A selection of T cell receptor beta chains follows, all from one sample in a study of T-cell reconstitution after alpha-beta-depleted transplantation in children. Each CDR3 protein gets one entry after TCRdb re-called the PCR reads with MiXCR. This table has 300,000 to 400,000 distinct CDR3 sequences, about 16% appearing once. The starting material was PBMCs, mostly from graft donor cells, obtained 360 days after TCRalphabeta/CD19-depleted stem cell transplant. These receptors were collected from a male patient under 10 years old who had a stem cell transplant for acute lymphoblastic leukemia, so the T cells may come from the graft donor. The CDR3 runs from the conserved cysteine through the conserved F or W. Each record gives: J gene, D gene, V gene, clone size, CDR3 protein, CDR3 DNA. D genes are given only for firm matches. Clone size is given for some rows only: seen once, a few or many times, or a class if the clone is expanded.

J gene: TRBJ2-1; D gene: .; V gene: TRBV6-2/TRBV6-3; clone size: .; CDR3 protein: CASSQYFGRRAYNEQFF; CDR3 DNA: TGTGCCAGCAGTCAGTATTTTGGGAGGAGGGCCTACAATGAGCAGTTCTTC
J gene: TRBJ2-2; D gene: TRBD1; V gene: TRBV20-1; clone size: few; CDR3 protein: CSARGRDRGSGELFF; CDR3 DNA: TGCAGTGCTAGAGGCCGAGACAGGGGGTCGGGGGAGCTGTTTTTT
J gene: TRBJ2-5; D gene: .; V gene: TRBV4-3; clone size: few; CDR3 protein: CASSQSALPQETQYF; CDR3 DNA: TGCGCCAGCAGCCAATCCGCCTTGCCTCAAGAGACCCAGTACTTC
J gene: TRBJ2-5; D gene: TRBD1; V gene: TRBV12-3/TRBV12-4; clone size: few; CDR3 protein: CASSPLGTAIRTQYF; CDR3 DNA: TGTGCCAGCTCCCCCCTGGGGACAGCAATTCGGACCCAGTACTTC
J gene: TRBJ2-2; D gene: TRBD1; V gene: TRBV4-1; clone size: few; CDR3 protein: CASSQHRGPPNTGELFF; CDR3 DNA: TGCGCCAGCAGCCAACACAGGGGGCCTCCGAACACCGGGGAGCTGTTTTTT
J gene: TRBJ2-1; D gene: TRBD1; V gene: TRBV7-2; clone size: many; CDR3 protein: CASSSQGKMYNEQFF; CDR3 DNA: TGTGCCAGCAGCTCACAGGGGAAAATGTACAATGAGCAGTTCTTC
J gene: TRBJ2-2; D gene: .; V gene: TRBV5-1; clone size: many; CDR3 protein: CASSPGYTGELFF; CDR3 DNA: TGCGCCAGCAGCCCGGGCTACACCGGGGAGCTGTTTTTT
J gene: TRBJ1-2; D gene: TRBD1; V gene: TRBV5-1; clone size: .; CDR3 protein: CASSTLGQGAGYGYTF; CDR3 DNA: TGCGCCAGCAGCACCCTTGGACAGGGGGCTGGCTATGGCTACACCTTC
J gene: TRBJ2-7; D gene: .; V gene: TRBV5-1; clone size: few; CDR3 protein: CASSLDRAGEQYF; CDR3 DNA: TGCGCCAGCAGCTTGGACAGGGCAGGAGAGCAGTACTTC
J gene: TRBJ2-5; D gene: .; V gene: TRBV21-1; clone size: many; CDR3 protein: CASSKETQYF; CDR3 DNA: TGTGCCAGCAGCAAGGAGACCCAGTACTTC
J gene: TRBJ2-6; D gene: .; V gene: TRBV14; clone size: many; CDR3 protein: CASSQGPGADGANVLTF; CDR3 DNA: TGTGCCAGCAGCCAAGGCCCCGGAGCGGATGGGGCCAACGTCCTGACTTTC
J gene: TRBJ1-4; D gene: TRBD1; V gene: TRBV6-2/TRBV6-3; clone size: few; CDR3 protein: CASSTGGFGGNEKLFF; CDR3 DNA: TGTGCCAGCAGTACAGGGGGCTTCGGCGGGAATGAAAAACTGTTTTTT
J gene: TRBJ1-2; D gene: .; V gene: TRBV11-2; clone size: .; CDR3 protein: CASGEGSVPYGYTF; CDR3 DNA: TGTGCCAGCGGAGAGGGCTCCGTCCCCTATGGCTACACCTTC
J gene: TRBJ1-2; D gene: .; V gene: TRBV27; clone size: .; CDR3 protein: CASSPTPIFGYTF; CDR3 DNA: TGTGCCAGCAGCCCTACCCCTATTTTTGGCTACACCTTC
J gene: TRBJ2-5; D gene: .; V gene: TRBV5-1; clone size: few; CDR3 protein: CASSRRQGGQETQYF; CDR3 DNA: TGCGCCAGCAGCCGGAGGCAGGGGGGGCAAGAGACCCAGTACTTC
J gene: TRBJ2-3; D gene: TRBD1; V gene: TRBV5-1; clone size: .; CDR3 protein: CASSLRTQGSQYF; CDR3 DNA: TGCGCCAGCAGCTTGAGGACACAGGGGTCGCAGTATTTT
J gene: TRBJ2-3; D gene: .; V gene: TRBV5-1; clone size: .; CDR3 protein: CASSLGLRQAGDTQYF; CDR3 DNA: TGCGCCAGCAGCTTGGGACTTAGACAGGCTGGGGATACGCAGTATTTT
J gene: TRBJ2-2; D gene: .; V gene: TRBV5-6; clone size: .; CDR3 protein: CASSLVGPGELFF; CDR3 DNA: TGTGCCAGCAGCTTGGTGGGCCCCGGGGAGCTGTTTTTT
J gene: TRBJ1-2; D gene: .; V gene: TRBV27; clone size: .; CDR3 protein: CASSLTPNYGYTF; CDR3 DNA: TGTGCCAGCAGTTTAACACCGAACTATGGCTACACCTTC
J gene: TRBJ2-1; D gene: TRBD2; V gene: TRBV2; clone size: few; CDR3 protein: CASKAGSSYNEQFF; CDR3 DNA: TGTGCCAGCAAAGCGGGAAGCTCCTACAATGAGCAGTTCTTC
J gene: TRBJ2-2; D gene: .; V gene: TRBV6-2/TRBV6-3; clone size: few; CDR3 protein: CASSYGQITGELFF; CDR3 DNA: TGTGCCAGCAGTTACGGGCAGATCACCGGGGAGCTGTTTTTT
J gene: TRBJ2-1; D gene: .; V gene: TRBV15; clone size: .; CDR3 protein: CATSREGVPSYNEQFF; CDR3 DNA: TGTGCCACCAGCAGAGAGGGGGTACCCTCCTACAATGAGCAGTTCTTC
J gene: TRBJ2-1; D gene: .; V gene: TRBV29-1; clone size: many; CDR3 protein: CSVVANRSYNEQFF; CDR3 DNA: TGCAGCGTTGTCGCGAATCGCTCCTACAATGAGCAGTTCTTC
J gene: TRBJ1-1; D gene: .; V gene: TRBV28; clone size: .; CDR3 protein: CASKGDPIGGPEAFF; CDR3 DNA: TGTGCCAGCAAGGGGGACCCAATAGGGGGGCCTGAAGCTTTCTTT
J gene: TRBJ2-5; D gene: TRBD1; V gene: TRBV28; clone size: .; CDR3 protein: CASSSDREETQYF; CDR3 DNA: TGTGCCAGCAGTTCGGACAGGGAAGAGACCCAGTACTTC
J gene: TRBJ1-3; D gene: .; V gene: TRBV21-1; clone size: few; CDR3 protein: CASSKEGDGASPRDTIYF; CDR3 DNA: TGTGCCAGCAGCAAAGAAGGGGATGGGGCCAGCCCGAGGGACACCATATATTTT
J gene: TRBJ2-7; D gene: TRBD2; V gene: TRBV15; clone size: few; CDR3 protein: CATSRVAGEAYEQYF; CDR3 DNA: TGTGCCACCAGCAGAGTGGCGGGAGAGGCCTACGAGCAGTACTTC
J gene: TRBJ2-2; D gene: .; V gene: TRBV6-1; clone size: few; CDR3 protein: CASSGRTTGELFF; CDR3 DNA: TGTGCCAGCAGTGGGCGGACGACCGGGGAGCTGTTTTTT
J gene: TRBJ2-1; D gene: .; V gene: TRBV27; clone size: many; CDR3 protein: CASSSSFDNEQFF; CDR3 DNA: TGTGCCAGCAGTTCCTCCTTTGACAATGAGCAGTTCTTC
J gene: TRBJ2-7; D gene: .; V gene: TRBV4-1; clone size: few; CDR3 protein: CASSQAPHSPEEQYF; CDR3 DNA: TGCGCCAGCAGCCAAGCCCCTCACAGCCCAGAGGAGCAGTACTTC
J gene: TRBJ2-2; D gene: TRBD2; V gene: TRBV24-1; clone size: few; CDR3 protein: CATASGDTGELFF; CDR3 DNA: TGTGCCACGGCTAGCGGGGACACCGGGGAGCTGTTTTTT
J gene: TRBJ1-1; D gene: .; V gene: TRBV27; clone size: .; CDR3 protein: CASSQILGTEAFF; CDR3 DNA: TGTGCCAGCAGCCAGATTCTCGGGACTGAAGCTTTCTTT
J gene: TRBJ1-1; D gene: .; V gene: TRBV6-5; clone size: few; CDR3 protein: CASSYARRGGGMNTEAFF; CDR3 DNA: TGTGCCAGCAGTTACGCCCGCCGGGGGGGTGGGATGAACACTGAAGCTTTCTTT
J gene: TRBJ1-2; D gene: TRBD1; V gene: TRBV7-2; clone size: .; CDR3 protein: CASSPQGQQNYGYTF; CDR3 DNA: TGTGCCAGCAGCCCGCAGGGACAGCAGAACTATGGCTACACCTTC
J gene: TRBJ2-1; D gene: .; V gene: TRBV10-3; clone size: .; CDR3 protein: CAISGTRNEQFF; CDR3 DNA: TGTGCCATCTCGGGGACACGCAATGAGCAGTTCTTC
J gene: TRBJ2-5; D gene: TRBD1; V gene: TRBV18; clone size: .; CDR3 protein: CASSDRVYQETQYF; CDR3 DNA: TGTGCCAGCTCAGACAGGGTGTACCAAGAGACCCAGTACTTC
J gene: TRBJ2-3; D gene: TRBD1; V gene: TRBV29-1; clone size: many; CDR3 protein: CSAGTGAQDTQYF; CDR3 DNA: TGCAGCGCTGGGACAGGGGCGCAAGATACGCAGTATTTT
J gene: TRBJ2-6; D gene: TRBD1; V gene: TRBV7-3; clone size: .; CDR3 protein: CASSLYGQAPSGANVLTF; CDR3 DNA: TGTGCCAGCAGCCTATACGGACAGGCCCCCTCTGGGGCCAACGTCCTGACTTTC
J gene: TRBJ2-5; D gene: .; V gene: TRBV7-9; clone size: few; CDR3 protein: CASSPKGYLQETQYF; CDR3 DNA: TGTGCCAGCAGCCCCAAAGGTTACCTCCAAGAGACCCAGTACTTC
J gene: TRBJ2-7; D gene: .; V gene: TRBV20-1; clone size: many; CDR3 protein: CSASDREPSSYEQYF; CDR3 DNA: TGCAGTGCTAGTGACCGGGAGCCGAGCTCCTACGAGCAGTACTTC
J gene: TRBJ2-3; D gene: .; V gene: TRBV5-1; clone size: few; CDR3 protein: CASSLVGGHRTDTQYF; CDR3 DNA: TGCGCCAGCAGCTTGGTAGGTGGACATCGCACAGATACGCAGTATTTT
J gene: TRBJ1-1; D gene: .; V gene: TRBV5-1; clone size: few; CDR3 protein: CASSLTRGGGTEAFF; CDR3 DNA: TGCGCCAGCAGCTTGACCAGGGGTGGAGGTACTGAAGCTTTCTTT
J gene: TRBJ2-1; D gene: .; V gene: TRBV27; clone size: .; CDR3 protein: CASSSPGGLRVSLSGAYNEQFF; CDR3 DNA: TGTGCCAGCAGTTCCCCCGGGGGTTTACGGGTTTCCCTCTCCGGGGCCTACAATGAGCAGTTCTTC
J gene: TRBJ2-1; D gene: TRBD1; V gene: TRBV12-3/TRBV12-4; clone size: few; CDR3 protein: CASTLTGDAYNEQFF; CDR3 DNA: TGTGCCAGCACCCTGACAGGGGATGCCTACAATGAGCAGTTCTTC
J gene: TRBJ2-2; D gene: .; V gene: TRBV10-3; clone size: .; CDR3 protein: CAMQNTGELFF; CDR3 DNA: TGTGCCATGCAGAACACCGGGGAGCTGTTTTTT
J gene: TRBJ2-7; D gene: .; V gene: TRBV7-6; clone size: many; CDR3 protein: CASSILAFPYEQYF; CDR3 DNA: TGTGCCAGCAGCATTCTAGCGTTCCCCTACGAGCAGTACTTC
J gene: TRBJ2-7; D gene: .; V gene: TRBV10-3; clone size: .; CDR3 protein: CAIGRDLTYEQYF; CDR3 DNA: TGTGCCATCGGCCGGGACCTTACCTACGAGCAGTACTTC
J gene: TRBJ2-3; D gene: .; V gene: TRBV12-3/TRBV12-4; clone size: many; CDR3 protein: CASSIADTQYF; CDR3 DNA: TGTGCCAGCAGTATCGCAGATACGCAGTATTTT
J gene: TRBJ1-2; D gene: .; V gene: TRBV9; clone size: few; CDR3 protein: CASSANSLTGYGYTF; CDR3 DNA: TGTGCCAGCAGCGCCAACAGCCTCACGGGCTATGGCTACACCTTC
J gene: TRBJ2-1; D gene: .; V gene: TRBV12-3/TRBV12-4; clone size: .; CDR3 protein: CASSFTNNEQFF; CDR3 DNA: TGTGCCAGCAGTTTTACCAACAATGAGCAGTTCTTC
J gene: TRBJ2-3; D gene: .; V gene: TRBV12-3/TRBV12-4; clone size: few; CDR3 protein: CASSLSGVPSTDTQYF; CDR3 DNA: TGTGCCAGCAGTTTATCGGGGGTCCCTAGCACAGATACGCAGTATTTT
J gene: TRBJ1-2; D gene: .; V gene: TRBV28; clone size: few; CDR3 protein: CASRIGQNYGYTF; CDR3 DNA: TGTGCCAGCAGAATTGGACAGAACTATGGCTACACCTTC